This TCR beta chain comes out of a study of blood T cell repertoires in COVID-19. Method: immunoSEQ multiplex PCR; TCRdb's copy keeps in-frame clones and lacks some. Of 95,000 to 150,000 clones listed, 84% are singletons. This CDR3 region has 14 residues. The TCR was taken from a woman between 25 and 40 years old who had recovered from COVID-19. The J gene is TRBJ1-4, the V gene TRBV21-1; TRBD1, the D gene given by the table, was not confirmed from the DNA. TRBV21-1 is an annotated pseudogene. Sequencing input: PBMCs or T cells enriched from blood (not recorded which). This chain's CDR3 is CASSKVALNEKLFF. CDR3 nucleotide sequence: TGTGCCAGCAGCAAGGTGGCTCTGAATGAAAAACTGTTTTTT.